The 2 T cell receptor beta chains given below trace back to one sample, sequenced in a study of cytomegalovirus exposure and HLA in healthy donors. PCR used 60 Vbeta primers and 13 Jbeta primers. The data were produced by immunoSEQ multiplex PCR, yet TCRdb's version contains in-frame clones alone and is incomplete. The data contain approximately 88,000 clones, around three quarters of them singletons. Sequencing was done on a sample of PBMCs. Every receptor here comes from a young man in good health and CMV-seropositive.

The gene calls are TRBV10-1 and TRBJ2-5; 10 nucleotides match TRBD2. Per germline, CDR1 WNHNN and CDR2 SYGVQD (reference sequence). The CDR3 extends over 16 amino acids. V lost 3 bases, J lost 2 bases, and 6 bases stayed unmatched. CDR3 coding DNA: TGCGCCAGCAGTGATCGGACTAGCGGTAAACAAGAGACCCAGTACTTC. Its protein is CASSDRTSGKQETQYF.

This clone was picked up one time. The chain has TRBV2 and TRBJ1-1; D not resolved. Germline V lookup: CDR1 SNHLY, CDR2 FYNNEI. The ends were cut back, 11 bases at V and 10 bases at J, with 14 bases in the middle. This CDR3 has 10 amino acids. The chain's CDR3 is CAYTLRGAFF. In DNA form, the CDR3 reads TGTGCCTACACCTTACGGGGAGCTTTCTTT.